This record covers a single T cell receptor beta chain. Its antigen remains unknown. After removal of 4 bases from V and 13 bases from J, the junction contained 9 bases not matched to a gene. Germline CDR1 is SGHKS and CDR2 is YYEKEE (reference sequence). The CDR3 contains 13 residues. This sample was taken from a study of T cell responses to AZD1222 COVID-19 vaccine. About the research overall: Second-dose recipients at about 4 or about 12 weeks were treated as one pooled group. Study results and caveats: When two AZD1222 doses had been given, Spike-specific TCR breadth and depth rose. The donor group comprised mostly white British people and more females; the analysis possibly underestimated clonal diversity. Among vaccine-associated CD4 TCRs, coverage spanned spike, with dominance at 160-218 and 743-854.

Using immunoSEQ multiplex PCR, the repertoire was profiled, and TCRdb retains in-frame clones only, with some absent. In the table there are 100,000 to 130,000 clones, under 95% of which are singletons. This chain joins TRBV5-5 and TRBJ2-1; 9 bases agree with TRBD2. The TCR originated in an adult in good health. Sequences were derived from peripheral blood, sampled on day 0 of AZD1222 vaccination. The CDR3 DNA follows: TGTGCCAGCAGCCCGGCAAGCGGGGGGCTCCAGTTCTTC. It yields the protein CASSPASGGLQFF.